A single sample gave rise to the 19 T cell receptor beta chains below, sequenced in a study of blood T cell repertoires in COVID-19. The table came from immunoSEQ multiplex PCR; TCRdb's copy has only in-frame clones and leaves some out. There are about 430,000 clones in the sample; 70% to 90% occur only once, and roughly 1.4% lies in the top ten. Sequencing was carried out using PBMCs or T cells enriched from blood (not recorded which). These receptors all come from a young woman who had been exposed to COVID-19.

In regard to this clone: The same CDR3 is also encoded by other DNA sequences in this sample. The chain has TRBV9 and TRBJ2-1; D not certain. V was pared by 1 base and J by 9 bases, with 8 bases between. Per the germline V gene, CDR1 is SGDLS and CDR2 is YYNGEE. This CDR3 region has 12 residues. CDR3 coding DNA: TGTGCCAGCAGCGTATCGTTCCTTGAGCAGTTCTTC. This sequence encodes CASSVSFLEQFF.

This clone came up a few times. The identical CDR3 is also encoded by other nucleotide sequences in the sample. The chain links TRBV2 to TRBJ2-7; 8 bases align to TRBD1. The germline V gene has CDR1 SNHLY and CDR2 FYNNEI. There are 13 residues in the CDR3. Trimming cost V 6 bases and J 2 bases; bases outside gene matches: 3. The CDR3 DNA follows: TGTGCCAGCAGGACAGGGGTTCCCTACGAGCAGTACTTC. Amino acid sequence: CASRTGVPYEQYF.

This chain connects TRBV3-1 (or the pseudogene TRBV3-2) to TRBJ2-1, with 15 bases aligning to TRBD2. From germline, CDR1 is LGHDT and CDR2 YNNKEL (reference sequence). V lost 4 bases and J lost 9; bases outside the gene matches: 4. The CDR3 length is 15 residues. CDR3 loop: CASSLGLAGGGEQFF. For the CDR3, the DNA is TGTGCCAGCAGCCTGGGACTAGCGGGGGGTGGTGAGCAGTTCTTC.

This chain links TRBV6-5 with TRBJ1-2; 8 bases map to TRBD1. With 0 bases clipped from V and 6 bases from J, the junction kept 9 bases outside the gene matches. The germline V gene has CDR1 MNHEY and CDR2 SVGAGI. This CDR3 region has 16 residues. CDR3: CASSYSRAGGENGYTF. The CDR3 DNA reads TGTGCCAGCAGTTACTCGAGGGCAGGGGGCGAAAATGGCTACACCTTC.

As to this clone: Other DNA sequences within the sample encode an identical CDR3. The V and J genes are TRBV29-1 and TRBJ1-2; no clear D gene. Per the germline V gene, CDR1 is SQVTM and CDR2 is ANQGSEA. This CDR3 has 11 residues. Trimming removed 5 bases at V and 2 bases at J, with 6 bases between. The DNA for the CDR3 is TGCAGCGTTACAGAGAACTATGGCTACACCTTC. It encodes CSVTENYGYTF.

The chain combines TRBV9 with TRBJ2-2; 14 nucleotides agree with TRBD2. J was trimmed by 5 bases and V by 3 bases; bases with no gene match: 9. Per the germline V gene, CDR1 is SGDLS and CDR2 is YYNGEE. The CDR3 covers 18 residues. The CDR3 coding sequence is TGTGCCAGCAGCGCAGGGGGACTAGCGGGGGTAAAAACCGGGGAGCTGTTTTTT. This gives the protein CASSAGGLAGVKTGELFF.

V gene TRBV7-2 combines with J gene TRBJ2-1, with 8 bases matching TRBD2. CDR1 is SGHTA and CDR2 is FQGNSA in the germline V gene. This CDR3 region has 15 residues. J gave up 7 bases and V 5 bases, and 10 bases lay outside the gene matches. The CDR3 loop is CASSVTGGPRNEQFF. CDR3 sequence (DNA): TGTGCCAGCAGCGTCACGGGGGGGCCGAGGAATGAGCAGTTCTTC.

This chain connects TRBV5-6 to TRBJ1-5; D may be TRBD1 (6 bases). This CDR3 contains 15 residues. V was trimmed by 4 bases and J by 4 bases, leaving 15 bases between them. Germline-derived CDR1 and CDR2 are SGHDT and YYEEEE. The CDR3 region is CASSANREGNQPQHF. CDR3 coding DNA: TGTGCCAGCAGCGCAAACAGGGAGGGTAATCAGCCCCAGCATTTT.

V is TRBV30 and J is TRBJ1-5, with D possibly being TRBD1 (6 bases). This CDR3 has 14 residues. Germline CDR1 GTSNPN, CDR2 SVGIG (reference sequence). Trimming removed 5 bases at V and 6 bases at J, with 17 bases between. The CDR3 sequence: CAWGGAHVAQPQHF. The DNA for the CDR3 is TGTGCCTGGGGGGGGGCGCATGTGGCTCAGCCCCAGCATTTT.

The rearrangement uses TRBV28 and TRBJ2-2; 11 nucleotides match TRBD1. The germline V gene encodes CDR1 MDHEN and CDR2 SYDVKM. V lost 5 bases, J lost 5 bases, and 4 bases stayed unmatched. This CDR3 comprises 15 residues. The CDR3 reads CASSRTGGRTGELFF. The CDR3 DNA follows: TGTGCCAGCAGTCGGACAGGGGGCCGGACCGGGGAGCTGTTTTTT.

This chain links TRBV9 with TRBJ2-2; D is undetermined. Trimming left V 4 bases short and J 7 bases short, with 8 bases between. The CDR3 runs to 12 residues. Looked up from germline, CDR1 is SGDLS and CDR2 is YYNGEE. In nucleotides, the CDR3 is TGTGCCAGCAGCAGTTCTATCGGGGAGCTGTTTTTT. Its translation is CASSSSIGELFF.

The J gene is TRBJ1-2, the V gene TRBV19; D remains ambiguous. The CDR3 totals 12 residues. From germline, CDR1 is LNHDA and CDR2 SQIVND (reference sequence). The V and J ends lost 9 bases and 1 base respectively, with 9 bases between them. CDR3 loop: CASAQVNYGYTF. The CDR3 DNA follows: TGTGCCAGCGCGCAGGTTAACTATGGCTACACCTTC.

The rearrangement uses TRBV5-1 and TRBJ1-6; possibly TRBD1 for D (6 bases). The germline V and J ends were trimmed by 3 bases and 7 bases, with 17 bases remaining between them. The CDR3 has 16 amino acids. Looked up from germline, CDR1 is SGHRS and CDR2 is YFSETQ. CDR3 residues: CASSSVPGTTNSPLHF. DNA for the CDR3: TGCGCCAGCAGCTCTGTTCCCGGGACAACGAATTCACCCCTCCACTTT.

The rearrangement joins TRBV5-4 to TRBJ2-7; D perhaps matches TRBD2 (5 bases). CDR3 length equals 14 residues. V gave up 4 bases and J gave up 0 bases, with 11 bases separating them. Germline CDR1 SGHNT, CDR2 YYREEE (reference sequence). The CDR3 coding sequence is TGTGCCAGCAGCGCCGGAGGCAGCTCCTACGAGCAGTACTTC. This codes for CASSAGGSSYEQYF.

The chain has TRBV7-9 and TRBJ1-1; TRBD1 might be the D (5 bases). Germline assignment: CDR1 SEHNR and CDR2 FQNEAQ (reference sequence). The V end was cut by 1 base, the J end by 5 bases, with 20 bases between. This CDR3 region has 17 residues. The CDR3 sequence: CASSLESDLRDFTEAFF. CDR3 in DNA: TGTGCCAGCAGCTTAGAATCCGATCTTCGGGACTTTACTGAAGCTTTCTTT.

J is TRBJ2-3 and V is TRBV20-1, with D perhaps matching TRBD2 (5 bases). The CDR3 spans 11 residues. Germline CDR1 and CDR2: DFQATT and SNEGSKA (reference sequence). The ends were cut back, 5 bases at V and 6 bases at J, with 9 bases in the middle. The CDR3 coding sequence is TGCAGTGCTGGGAGTTTGGATACGCAGTATTTT. Its translation is CSAGSLDTQYF.

V usage is TRBV2 and J usage is TRBJ2-6; D is undetermined. Trimming pared 4 bases from V and 1 base from J, leaving 8 bases between. Germline lookup yields CDR1 SNHLY and CDR2 FYNNEI. This CDR3 spans 15 amino acids. CDR3 sequence (DNA): TGTGCCAGCAGTGCCGGTAGATCTGGGGCCAACGTCCTGACTTTC. Translation gives CASSAGRSGANVLTF.

This clone appeared a few times. The sample holds other DNA sequences that translate to the same CDR3. The chain employs TRBV6-5 and TRBJ1-1; D remains ambiguous. The CDR3 length is 13 residues. Looked up from germline, CDR1 is MNHEY and CDR2 is SVGAGI. Trimming shortened V by 3 bases and J by 4 bases, and 9 bases separated the two germline ends. The CDR3 coding sequence is TGTGCCAGCAGTTATTCGGGTGGCACTGAAGCTTTCTTT. Translation gives CASSYSGGTEAFF.

As to this clone: A read error may account for a junction end that differs from germline. The chain links TRBV7-2 to TRBJ1-1, with a tentative D call TRBD1 (6 bases). Germline CDR1 is SGHTA and CDR2 is FQGNSA. This CDR3 has 14 residues. CDR3 in amino acids: CASSLQGVGTEAFF. The CDR3 bases are TGTGCCAGTAGCTTACAGGGTGTTGGGACTGAAGCTTTCTTT.